A single sample is the source of the 17 T cell receptor beta chains below, sequenced in a study of T cell repertoires in cytomegalovirus infection. Which antigens these TCRs recognize remains unknown. MiXCR, applied by TCRdb to the reads, yields one record per CDR3 protein. The table has roughly 90,000 distinct CDR3 sequences, about 24% seen once. This material consisted of CD8+ T cells from cultured PBMCs, taken from culture after CMV antigen stimulation. The origin of the receptors is a human donor in good health (CMV status not recorded). Some clones in this sample may be carry-over from other donors' samples.

The gene calls are TRBV5-6 and TRBJ1-1; D is possibly TRBD1 (5 bases). The V gene lost 4 bases and the J gene lost 1 base, with 11 bases spanning the gap. The CDR3 loop spans 14 amino acids. Germline values: CDR1 SGHDT, CDR2 YYEEEE. As DNA, the CDR3 is TGTGCCAGCAGCGGGGACTCTAGGAACACTGAAGCTTTCTTT. This encodes CASSGDSRNTEAFF.

This clonotype has more than one count but fewer than ten. The rearrangement uses TRBV6-6 and TRBJ1-5; no clear D. The V end lost 7 bases, the J end lost 5 bases, and 15 bases lay between the germline ends. This CDR3 contains 14 residues. The germline CDR1 and CDR2 sequences are MNHNY and SVGAGI (reference sequence). As DNA, the CDR3 is TGTGCCAGCACCCCAGTAATGGGAGATCAGCCCCAGCATTTT. This encodes CASTPVMGDQPQHF.

V gene TRBV2 combines with J gene TRBJ2-7; TRBD2 aligns across 8 bases. J gave up 3 bases and V 8 bases, and 12 bases lay outside the gene matches. Germline CDR1 SNHLY, CDR2 FYNNEI. The CDR3 runs 15 residues. The CDR3 spells CASRDLPGGGYEQYF. CDR3 sequence (DNA): TGTGCCAGCCGCGACCTACCGGGAGGGGGCTACGAGCAGTACTTC.

This clonotype appeared a few times. The rearrangement links TRBV4-3 to TRBJ2-3, with a tentative D call TRBD2 (5 bases). Trimming removed 0 bases from V and 9 bases from J, with 13 bases in between. CDR1 and CDR2 from the germline V gene are LGHNA and YSLEER. CDR3 length: 14 amino acids. DNA for the CDR3: TGCGCCAGCAGCCAAGAGGTCGCTAGCCGGACGCAGTATTTT. Amino acid sequence: CASSQEVASRTQYF.

The chain employs TRBV7-6 and TRBJ2-7; TRBD2 matches at 7 bases. The CDR3 sequence is 14 residues long. The germline gives CDR1 SGHVS, CDR2 FNYEAQ. V was pared by 5 bases and J by 5 bases, with 9 bases of the junction left unmatched. The DNA of the CDR3 is TGTGCCAGCAGCACGGGGAGGGGCCAGGACGAGCAGTACTTC. The encoded protein is CASSTGRGQDEQYF.

As for this clonotype: A much larger clone differs by one base, so this may be a read error. The chain has TRBV28 and TRBJ2-7; 10 bases agree with TRBD1. This CDR3 is 14 amino acids long. CDR1 and CDR2 (germline): MDHEN, SYDVKM. In nucleotides, the CDR3 is TGTGCCAGCAGTTATACGACAGGGGGCTACGAGAAGTACTTC. Amino acid sequence: CASSYTTGGYEKYF.

This clonotype was seen only a few times. The V call is TRBV13, the J call TRBJ2-5; 12 bases match TRBD2. V gave up 3 bases and J gave up 2 bases; unmatched junction bases: 4. Looked up from germline, CDR1 is PRHDT and CDR2 is FYEKMQ (reference sequence). This CDR3 region has 16 residues. In DNA form, the CDR3 reads TGTGCCAGCAGCTTCTTTGGGACTAGCGGGCAAGAGACCCAGTACTTC. Its protein is CASSFFGTSGQETQYF.

V is TRBV4-3 and J is TRBJ1-5; 8 bases agree with TRBD1. The ends lost 0 bases at V and 4 bases at J; junction bases unmatched: 14. CDR1 is LGHNA and CDR2 is YSLEER in the germline V gene. This CDR3 region has 19 residues. In DNA form, the CDR3 reads TGCGCCAGCAGCCAAGATCGGGAACGGGGACAGGTCGTTAATCAGCCCCAGCATTTT. Protein: CASSQDRERGQVVNQPQHF.

Only a few counts were recorded for this clonotype. V is TRBV6-6 and J is TRBJ2-3; TRBD2 matches at 7 bases. CDR3 length: 16 amino acids. V gave up 5 bases and J gave up 5 bases; unmatched junction bases: 13. Germline values: CDR1 MNHNY, CDR2 SVGAGI (reference sequence). The CDR3 is CASSPPQLAMQDTQYF. CDR3 DNA sequence: TGTGCCAGCAGTCCCCCGCAACTAGCGATGCAAGATACGCAGTATTTT.

This clonotype has only a few counts. The chain recombines TRBV19 with TRBJ1-2; 7 bases fit TRBD1. This CDR3 has 15 amino acids. With 1 base clipped from V and 2 bases from J, the junction kept 4 bases outside the gene matches. Germline V gene data show CDR1 as LNHDA and CDR2 as SQIVND (reference sequence). CDR3 DNA: TGTGCCAGTAGTATAGGAGGGACAGACAACTATGGCTACACCTTC. Its translation: CASSIGGTDNYGYTF.

This clonotype was picked up a small number of times. The V call is TRBV7-9, the J call TRBJ2-5; D remains unclear. Looked up from germline, CDR1 is SEHNR and CDR2 is FQNEAQ (reference sequence). V lost 5 bases and J 2 bases, leaving 12 bases between the germline ends. This CDR3 contains 14 residues. CDR3: CASSPATTQETQYF. CDR3 sequence (DNA): TGTGCCAGCAGCCCTGCGACCACACAAGAGACCCAGTACTTC.

The CDR3 nucleotides read TGTGCCAGCAGCCGAGACAGGGGGGCGGGAAACACCATATATTTT. It translates to CASSRDRGAGNTIYF. The chain recombines TRBV27 with TRBJ1-3; 9 bases match TRBD1. CDR3 length: 15 amino acids. Germline loops: CDR1 MNHEY, CDR2 SMNVEV (reference sequence). With 6 bases clipped from V and 4 bases from J, the junction kept 7 bases outside the gene matches.

Only a few counts were recorded for this clonotype. The rearrangement joins TRBV7-9 to TRBJ2-5, with D uncertain. Germline V gene sequence: CDR1 SEHNR, CDR2 FQNEAQ (reference sequence). Trimming stripped 1 base from V and 1 base from J, with 4 bases between. The CDR3 loop spans 13 amino acids. CDR3 amino acids: CASSLGTQETQYF. The CDR3 region has the DNA TGTGCCAGCAGCTTAGGGACCCAAGAGACCCAGTACTTC.

This clonotype was picked up a small number of times. The CDR3 is CSARLVETGTYEQYF. The CDR3 DNA is TGCAGTGCTAGATTAGTAGAGACAGGGACGTACGAGCAGTACTTC. The V call is TRBV20-1, the J call TRBJ2-7, with 7 bases matching TRBD1. V was clipped by 2 bases and J by 4 bases; unmatched bases: 11. This CDR3 comprises 15 residues. Germline CDR1 and CDR2: DFQATT and SNEGSKA (reference sequence).

V usage is TRBV7-2 and J usage is TRBJ2-7; D might be TRBD2 (5 bases). The CDR3 sequence is 14 residues long. The V end lost 1 base, the J end lost 6 bases, and 13 bases lay between the germline ends. Germline V gene data show CDR1 as SGHTA and CDR2 as FQGNSA. DNA for the CDR3: TGTGCCAGCAGCTTAGTACGGGATCCGGCCGAGCAGTACTTC. Translation: CASSLVRDPAEQYF.

V usage is TRBV30 and J usage is TRBJ2-1; D might be TRBD1 (6 bases). The V gene lost 1 base and the J gene lost 4 bases, with 8 bases spanning the gap. CDR1 is GTSNPN and CDR2 is SVGIG in the germline V gene (reference sequence). The CDR3 consists of 13 residues. CDR3 residues: CAWSEDSYNEQFF. The CDR3 coding sequence is TGTGCCTGGAGTGAGGACAGTTACAATGAGCAGTTCTTC.

This clonotype has a handful of counts. CDR3: CASSEYGGYQTYEQYF. CDR3 nucleotides: TGTGCCAGCAGTGAATACGGGGGATATCAGACCTACGAGCAGTACTTC. This chain links TRBV25-1 with TRBJ2-7; possibly TRBD2 for D (6 bases). This CDR3 contains 16 residues. Germline CDR1 MGHDK, CDR2 SYGVNS. V was shortened by 0 bases and J by 2 bases, with 14 bases between the two germline ends.